The 19 T cell receptor beta chains listed next were all sequenced from one sample in a study of control samples from healthy donors and cancer patients (dated by TCRdb to between 2020 and 2021). The library was made by the immunoSEQ multiplex PCR assay. The table was pulled from immuneACCESS by TCRdb, which kept in-frame rearrangements only. Such tables lose some clones; where checked, under half of the loss comes from unresolved V genes, and the rest has no known cause. The sample table records some 74,000 clones; 88% of these occur just once. The top ten constitute 4.5% to 6% of the sample. The sequencing input was blood. Receptors were obtained from a woman between 50 and 59 years old in good health.

The J gene is TRBJ2-3, the V gene TRBV30; 14 bases fit TRBD2. With V trimmed by 3 bases and J by 10 bases, 12 bases remained unmatched. In germline, CDR1 is GTSNPN, CDR2 SVGIG (reference sequence). CDR3 length: 16 amino acids. CDR3: CAWSKAGTSGGKPQYF. Here the CDR3 DNA reads TGTGCCTGGAGCAAAGCCGGGACTAGCGGGGGTAAGCCGCAGTATTTT.

This sequence joins TRBV2 and TRBJ2-7; D is perhaps TRBD2 (6 bases). The germline V gene encodes CDR1 SNHLY and CDR2 FYNNEI. This CDR3 has 14 residues. Trimming removed 6 bases at V and 2 bases at J, with 14 bases between. This CDR3 reads CASRPGLGPYEQYF. The CDR3 DNA reads TGTGCCAGCAGACCGGGACTGGGCCCCTACGAGCAGTACTTC.

This clone was seen only once. This chain uses TRBV5-1 with TRBJ2-1, with D uncertain. Germline assignment: CDR1 SGHRS and CDR2 YFSETQ. This CDR3 is 13 amino acids long. Trimming stripped 5 bases from V and 6 bases from J, with 12 bases between. In nucleotides, the CDR3 is TGCGCCAGCAGGAAACAGAGTTCCAATGAGCAGTTCTTC. It yields the protein CASRKQSSNEQFF.

This clone was counted once. The chain combines TRBV6-5 with TRBJ1-1, with D uncertain. In germline, CDR1 is MNHEY, CDR2 SVGAGI. The CDR3 spans 11 residues. V lost 11 bases, J lost 5 bases, and 12 bases lay in between. For the CDR3, the DNA is TGTGCCGCCACAATGGGGACTGAAGCTTTCTTT. It translates to CAATMGTEAFF.

The chain recombines TRBV7-6 with TRBJ1-5; 9 nucleotides align to TRBD1. The V gene end was trimmed by 1 base and the J gene end by 6 bases; junction bases not matched to a gene: 16. CDR1 is SGHVS and CDR2 is FNYEAQ in the germline V gene. The CDR3 covers 19 residues. CDR3 residues: CASSLDGLRDREDSQPQHF. As DNA, the CDR3 is TGTGCCAGCAGCTTAGATGGTTTGAGGGACAGGGAAGATAGTCAGCCCCAGCATTTT.

This chain joins TRBV11-3 and TRBJ2-1; 7 nucleotides align to TRBD2. With V trimmed by 5 bases and J by 9 bases, 13 bases remained unmatched. This CDR3 is built from 15 residues. CDR1 SGHNT and CDR2 YENEEA come from the germline V gene. The CDR3 region is CASSLGLIFGSEQFF. The CDR3 DNA is TGTGCCAGCAGCCTGGGACTAATTTTTGGTAGTGAGCAGTTCTTC.

The CDR3 region is CASSRDSNSPLHF. The CDR3 DNA is TGTGCCAGCAGCCGGGACAGTAATTCACCCCTCCACTTT. This sequence joins TRBV7-9 and TRBJ1-6; TRBD1 matches 7 bases. The CDR3 runs to 13 residues. Germline assignment: CDR1 SEHNR and CDR2 FQNEAQ (reference sequence). Unmatched junction bases numbered 1, after V lost 5 bases and J lost 6 bases.

V usage is TRBV4-1 and J usage is TRBJ2-2; no clear D. Germline-derived CDR1 and CDR2 are MGHRA and YSYEKL. V was trimmed by 3 bases and J by 5 bases, leaving 10 bases between them. The CDR3 is 14 amino acids. This CDR3 is CASSQATETGELFF. The CDR3 DNA reads as TGCGCCAGCAGCCAGGCCACAGAGACCGGGGAGCTGTTTTTT.

In this sample, this clone turned up once. This chain connects TRBV12-3 or TRBV12-4 to TRBJ2-1; D call uncertain. The CDR3 runs to 12 residues. Trimming pared 8 bases from V and 8 bases from J, leaving 13 bases between. CDR3 coding DNA: TGTGCCAGCGGTGGGGTCAATTATGAGCAGTTCTTC. Translated: CASGGVNYEQFF.

The CDR3 region has the DNA TGCGCCAGCAGGATAGCCTTGAACACTGAAGCTTTCTTT. Translating it yields CASRIALNTEAFF. V is TRBV5-1 and J is TRBJ1-1; no clear D. Between the trimmed V and J ends, which lost 5 bases and 0 bases, there was a span of 8 bases. The CDR3 has 13 amino acids. Germline CDR1 reads SGHRS; CDR2 reads YFSETQ.

The V and J genes are TRBV9 and TRBJ2-3, with D hard to call. CDR1 SGDLS and CDR2 YYNGEE come from the germline V gene. There are 11 residues in the CDR3. The ends were cut back, 2 bases at V and 4 bases at J, with 2 bases in the middle. The CDR3 spells CASSVADTQYF. The CDR3 bases are TGTGCCAGCAGCGTGGCAGATACGCAGTATTTT.

J is TRBJ2-3 and V is TRBV7-8; D is undetermined. The CDR3 extends over 12 amino acids. Germline CDR1 SGHVS, CDR2 FQNEAQ. The V end was cut by 6 bases, the J end by 4 bases, with 8 bases between. CDR3 nucleotides: TGTGCCAGCAGTCTGAGGCCAGATACGCAGTATTTT. Translating it yields CASSLRPDTQYF.

This clone was detected only once. The chain uses TRBV11-2 and TRBJ2-7; TRBD2 aligns across 10 bases. The germline gives CDR1 SGHAT, CDR2 FQNNGV. With V trimmed by 8 bases and J by 3 bases, 10 bases remained unmatched. The CDR3 totals 15 residues. This CDR3 reads CASGSLAGGLYEQYF. CDR3 sequence (DNA): TGTGCCAGCGGCAGCTTAGCGGGGGGCCTCTACGAGCAGTACTTC. Supplemented by reference TRBV11-2 and TRBJ2-7, the full variable domain reads EAGVAQSPRYKIIEKRQSVAFWCNPISGHATLYWYQQILGQGPKLLIQFQNNGVVDDSQLPKDRFSAERLKGVDSTLKIQPAKLEDSAVYLCASGSLAGGLYEQYFGPGTRLTVT.

DNA for the CDR3: TGTGCCACCGCGGGAGCGGGGGCCCGGGCCACAGATACGCAGTATTTT. This gives the protein CATAGAGARATDTQYF. The chain links TRBV24-1 to TRBJ2-3; 8 nucleotides line up with TRBD2. The CDR3 runs 16 residues. Germline lookup yields CDR1 KGHDR and CDR2 SFDVKD. With 9 bases clipped from V and 2 bases from J, the junction kept 12 bases outside the gene matches.

This clone was recorded only once. The chain is built from TRBV15 and TRBJ2-5; 9 positions agree with TRBD2. Unmatched junction bases numbered 23, after V lost 7 bases and J lost 2 bases. The CDR3 contains 20 residues. Germline V gene data show CDR1 as LNHNV and CDR2 as YYDKDF (reference sequence). The CDR3 sequence: CATTNLYWGGGANLQETQYF. The CDR3, as DNA: TGTGCCACCACCAACCTATACTGGGGCGGGGGGGCGAATTTGCAAGAGACCCAGTACTTC. The complete variable domain, with remaining parts taken from reference TRBV15 and TRBJ2-5, reads DAMVIQNPRYQVTQFGKPVTLSCSQTLNHNVMYWYQQKSSQAPKLLFHYYDKDFNNEADTPDNFQSRRPNTSFCFLDIRSPGLGDTAMYLCATTNLYWGGGANLQETQYFGPGTRLLVL.

V gene TRBV27 combines with J gene TRBJ2-7; D is uncertain. Germline V gives CDR1 MNHEY, CDR2 SMNVEV (reference sequence). This CDR3 contains 15 residues. V lost 6 bases and J 0 bases, leaving 15 bases between the germline ends. Written as DNA, the CDR3 is TGTGCCAGCAGGCTGCTTTCAGTTAGCTCCTACGAGCAGTACTTC. Protein sequence: CASRLLSVSSYEQYF.

This rearrangement joins TRBV27 to TRBJ2-1; D may be TRBD2 (6 bases). CDR3 length: 14 residues. The germline CDR1 and CDR2 sequences are MNHEY and SMNVEV (reference sequence). V lost 4 bases and J lost 9, with 16 bases in between. As DNA, the CDR3 is TGTGCCAGCAGTTCCCCAGGGAGGACTGGTGAGCAGTTCTTC. Translating it yields CASSSPGRTGEQFF.

The chain employs TRBV11-3 and TRBJ2-1, with unresolved D. V gave up 1 base and J gave up 8 bases, with 9 bases separating them. The CDR3 loop spans 13 amino acids. Per the germline V gene, CDR1 is SGHNT and CDR2 is YENEEA. The CDR3 here is CASSLVVGDEQFF. CDR3 coding DNA: TGTGCCAGCAGCTTAGTCGTTGGGGATGAGCAGTTCTTC.

This clone was detected a few times. J is TRBJ1-1 and V is TRBV4-1; D uncertain. The CDR3 runs 14 residues. V was clipped by 0 bases and J by 0 bases, with 5 bases between them. Per the germline V gene, CDR1 is MGHRA and CDR2 is YSYEKL. The CDR3 here is CASSQDTMNTEAFF. CDR3 bases: TGCGCCAGCAGCCAAGATACGATGAACACTGAAGCTTTCTTT.